These 3 T cell receptor beta chains were all obtained from the same sample, sequenced in a study of T cell repertoires in cytomegalovirus infection. Their recognized antigens are unknown. TCRdb analysed the reads with MiXCR anew, one entry per CDR3 protein. Among roughly 54,000 distinct CDR3 sequences listed, about a third were seen once. The sample was PBMCs, sequenced either directly or after in vitro stimulation (not recorded which). The receptors derive from a human donor in good health (CMV status not recorded). Some clones in this sample may be carry-over from other donors' samples.

This clonotype has a handful of counts. The rearrangement uses TRBV27 and TRBJ2-3, with TRBD1 matching over 8 bases. The CDR3 extends over 13 amino acids. Germline values: CDR1 MNHEY, CDR2 SMNVEV (reference sequence). The J segment lost 11 bases and the V segment lost 6 bases, leaving 10 bases of the junction unmatched. CDR3 in DNA: TGTGCCAGCAGCCGGACAGGGTTCGATGGGCAGTATTTT. Protein: CASSRTGFDGQYF.

J is TRBJ2-3 and V is TRBV7-9; D not certain. Trimming took off 5 bases at V and 6 bases at J, with 15 bases between the two ends. CDR1 and CDR2 from the germline V gene are SEHNR and FQNEAQ (reference sequence). This CDR3 is 14 amino acids long. CDR3 sequence (DNA): TGTGCCAGCAGCAAGACCCTCGACAAGGATACGCAGTATTTT. Translated: CASSKTLDKDTQYF.

As concerns this clonotype: A read error may produce the germline difference seen at one junction end. The V gene is TRBV4-1, the J gene TRBJ2-5; D perhaps matches TRBD2 (5 bases). The length of the CDR3 is 14 residues. The germline gives CDR1 MGHRA, CDR2 YSYEKL. CDR3 bases: TGTGCCAGCAGCAGACGGACTGCCCAAGAGACCCAGTACTTC. The encoded protein is CASSRRTAQETQYF.